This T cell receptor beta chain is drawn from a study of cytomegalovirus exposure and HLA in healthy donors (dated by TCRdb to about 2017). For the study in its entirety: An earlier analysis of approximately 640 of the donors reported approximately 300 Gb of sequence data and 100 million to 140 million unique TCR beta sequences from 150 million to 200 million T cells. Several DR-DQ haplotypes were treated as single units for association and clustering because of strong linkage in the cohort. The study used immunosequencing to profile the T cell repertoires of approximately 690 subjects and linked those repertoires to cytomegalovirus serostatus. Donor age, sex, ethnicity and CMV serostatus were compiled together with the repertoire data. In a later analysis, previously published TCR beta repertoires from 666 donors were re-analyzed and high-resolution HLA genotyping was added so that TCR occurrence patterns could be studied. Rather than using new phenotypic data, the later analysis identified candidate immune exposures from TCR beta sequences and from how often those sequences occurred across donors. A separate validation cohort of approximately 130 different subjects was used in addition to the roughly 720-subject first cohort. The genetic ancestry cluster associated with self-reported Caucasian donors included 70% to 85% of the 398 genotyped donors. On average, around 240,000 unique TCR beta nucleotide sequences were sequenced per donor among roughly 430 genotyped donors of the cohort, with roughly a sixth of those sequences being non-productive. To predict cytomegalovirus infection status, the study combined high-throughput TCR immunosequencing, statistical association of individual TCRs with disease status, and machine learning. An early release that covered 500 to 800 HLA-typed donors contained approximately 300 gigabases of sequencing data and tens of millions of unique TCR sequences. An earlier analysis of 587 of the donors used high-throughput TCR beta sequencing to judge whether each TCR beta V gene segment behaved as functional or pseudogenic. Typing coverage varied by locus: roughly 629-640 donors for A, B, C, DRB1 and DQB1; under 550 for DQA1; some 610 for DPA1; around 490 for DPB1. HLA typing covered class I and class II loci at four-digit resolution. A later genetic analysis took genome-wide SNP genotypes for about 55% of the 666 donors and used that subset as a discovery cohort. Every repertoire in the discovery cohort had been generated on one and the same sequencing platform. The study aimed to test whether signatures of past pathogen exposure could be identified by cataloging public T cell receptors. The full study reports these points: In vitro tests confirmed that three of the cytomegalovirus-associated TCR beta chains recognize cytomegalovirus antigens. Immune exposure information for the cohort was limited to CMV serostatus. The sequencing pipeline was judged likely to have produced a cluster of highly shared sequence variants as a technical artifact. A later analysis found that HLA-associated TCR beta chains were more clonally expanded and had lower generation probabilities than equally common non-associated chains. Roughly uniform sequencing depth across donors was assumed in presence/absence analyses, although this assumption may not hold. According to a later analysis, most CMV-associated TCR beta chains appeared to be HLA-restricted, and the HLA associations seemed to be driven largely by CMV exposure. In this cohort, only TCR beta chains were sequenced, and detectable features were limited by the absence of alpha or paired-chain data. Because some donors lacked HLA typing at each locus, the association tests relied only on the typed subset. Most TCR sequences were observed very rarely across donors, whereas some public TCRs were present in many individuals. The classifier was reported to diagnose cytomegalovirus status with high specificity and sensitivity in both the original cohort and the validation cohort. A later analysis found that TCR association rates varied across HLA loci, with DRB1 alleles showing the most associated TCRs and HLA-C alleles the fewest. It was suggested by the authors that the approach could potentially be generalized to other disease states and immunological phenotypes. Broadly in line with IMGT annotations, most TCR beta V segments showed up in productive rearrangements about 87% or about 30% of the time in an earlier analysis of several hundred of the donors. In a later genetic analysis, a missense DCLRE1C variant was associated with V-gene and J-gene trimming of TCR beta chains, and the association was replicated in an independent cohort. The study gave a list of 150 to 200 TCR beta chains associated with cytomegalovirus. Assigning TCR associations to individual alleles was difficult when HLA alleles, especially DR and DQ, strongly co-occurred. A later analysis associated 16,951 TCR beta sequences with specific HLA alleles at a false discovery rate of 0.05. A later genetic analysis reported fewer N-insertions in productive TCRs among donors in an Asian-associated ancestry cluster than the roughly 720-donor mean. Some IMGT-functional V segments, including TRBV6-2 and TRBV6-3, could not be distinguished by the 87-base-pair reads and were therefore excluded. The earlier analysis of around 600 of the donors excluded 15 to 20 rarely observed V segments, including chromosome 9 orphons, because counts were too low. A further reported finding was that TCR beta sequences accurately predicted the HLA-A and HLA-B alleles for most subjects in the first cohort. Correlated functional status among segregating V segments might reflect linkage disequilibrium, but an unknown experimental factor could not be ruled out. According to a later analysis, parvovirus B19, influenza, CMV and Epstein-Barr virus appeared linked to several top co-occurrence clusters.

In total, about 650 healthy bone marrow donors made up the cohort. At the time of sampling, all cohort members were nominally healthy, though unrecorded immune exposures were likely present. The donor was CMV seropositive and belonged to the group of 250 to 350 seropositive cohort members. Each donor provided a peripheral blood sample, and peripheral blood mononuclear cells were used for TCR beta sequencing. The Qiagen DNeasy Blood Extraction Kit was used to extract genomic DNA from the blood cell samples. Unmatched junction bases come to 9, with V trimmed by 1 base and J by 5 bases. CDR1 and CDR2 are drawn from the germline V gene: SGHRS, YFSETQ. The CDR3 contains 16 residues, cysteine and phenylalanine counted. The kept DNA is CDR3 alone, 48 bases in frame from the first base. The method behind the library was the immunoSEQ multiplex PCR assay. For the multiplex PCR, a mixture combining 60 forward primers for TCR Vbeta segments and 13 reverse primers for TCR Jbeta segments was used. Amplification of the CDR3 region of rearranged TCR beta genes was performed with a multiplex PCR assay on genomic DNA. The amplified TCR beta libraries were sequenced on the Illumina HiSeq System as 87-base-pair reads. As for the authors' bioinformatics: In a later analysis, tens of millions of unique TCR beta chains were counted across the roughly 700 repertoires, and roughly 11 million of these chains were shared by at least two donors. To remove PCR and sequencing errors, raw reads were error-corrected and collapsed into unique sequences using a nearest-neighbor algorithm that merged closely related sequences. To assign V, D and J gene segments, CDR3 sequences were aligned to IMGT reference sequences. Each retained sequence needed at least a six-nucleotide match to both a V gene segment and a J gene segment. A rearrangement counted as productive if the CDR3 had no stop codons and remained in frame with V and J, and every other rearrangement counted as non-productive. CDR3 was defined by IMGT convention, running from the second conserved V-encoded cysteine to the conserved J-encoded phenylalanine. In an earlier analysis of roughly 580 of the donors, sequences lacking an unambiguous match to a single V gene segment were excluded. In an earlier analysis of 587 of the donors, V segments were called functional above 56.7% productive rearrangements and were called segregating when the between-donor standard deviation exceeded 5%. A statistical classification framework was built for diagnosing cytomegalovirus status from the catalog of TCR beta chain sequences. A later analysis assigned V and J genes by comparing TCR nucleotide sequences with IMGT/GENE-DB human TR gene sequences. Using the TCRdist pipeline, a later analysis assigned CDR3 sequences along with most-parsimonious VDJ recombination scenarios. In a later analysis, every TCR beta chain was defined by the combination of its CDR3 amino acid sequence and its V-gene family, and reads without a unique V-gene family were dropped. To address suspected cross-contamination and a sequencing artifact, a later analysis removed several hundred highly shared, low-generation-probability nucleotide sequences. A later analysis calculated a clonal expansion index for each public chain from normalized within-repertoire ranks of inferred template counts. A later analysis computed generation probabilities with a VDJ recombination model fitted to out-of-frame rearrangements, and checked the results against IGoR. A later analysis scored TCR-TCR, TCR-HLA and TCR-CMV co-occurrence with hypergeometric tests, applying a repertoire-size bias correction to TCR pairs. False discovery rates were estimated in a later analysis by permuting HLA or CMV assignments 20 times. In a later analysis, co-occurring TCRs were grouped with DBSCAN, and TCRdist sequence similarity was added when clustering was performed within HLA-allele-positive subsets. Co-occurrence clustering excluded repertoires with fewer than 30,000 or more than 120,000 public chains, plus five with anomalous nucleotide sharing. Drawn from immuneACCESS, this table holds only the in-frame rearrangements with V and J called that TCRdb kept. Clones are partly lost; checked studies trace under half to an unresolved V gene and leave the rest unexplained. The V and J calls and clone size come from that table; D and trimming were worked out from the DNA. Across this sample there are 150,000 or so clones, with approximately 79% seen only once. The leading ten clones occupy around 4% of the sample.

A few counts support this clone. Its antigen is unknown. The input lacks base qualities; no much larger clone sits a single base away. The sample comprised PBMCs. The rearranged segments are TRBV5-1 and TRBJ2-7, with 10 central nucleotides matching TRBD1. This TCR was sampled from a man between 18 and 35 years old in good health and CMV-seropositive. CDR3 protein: CASSLTPDRGINEQYF. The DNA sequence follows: TGCGCCAGCAGCTTGACCCCGGACAGGGGGATTAACGAGCAGTACTTC.